This is a list of T cell receptor beta chains from one sample in a study of blood T cell repertoires in COVID-19. Profiled with immunoSEQ multiplex PCR; TCRdb holds only in-frame clones, not every one. The repertoire consists of more than 250,000 clones, with 88% occurring once and the leading ten covering 1.5% to 2%. The sequencing input was peripheral blood. These TCRs come from a woman aged 25-40 years with COVID-19, enrolled during active disease. The CDR3 runs from the conserved cysteine through the conserved F or W. Fields, in order: V gene, clone size, D gene, J gene, CDR3 protein, CDR3 DNA. D genes are given only for firm matches. Clone size appears in some rows only: once, few, many, or a class for an expanded clone.

TRBV15	NA	NA	TRBJ1-6	CATSRDQVEGDSPLHF	TGTGCCACCAGCAGAGATCAAGTAGAGGGCGATTCACCCCTCCACTTT
TRBV4-1	NA	NA	TRBJ1-4	CASSGRENLFF	TGCGCCAGCAGCGGGAGGGAAAACCTGTTTTTT
TRBV7-6	NA	NA	TRBJ1-5	CASSTDLDIGDNQPQHF	TGTGCCAGCAGCACGGATCTTGACATAGGGGACAATCAGCCCCAGCATTTT
TRBV5-1	NA	TRBD1	TRBJ1-1	CASATGGEMNTEAFF	TGCGCCAGCGCCACAGGGGGCGAAATGAACACTGAAGCTTTCTTT
TRBV7-8	NA	NA	TRBJ1-2	CASSLALGAAYGYTF	TGTGCCAGCAGCTTAGCGCTTGGGGCGGCTTATGGCTACACCTTC
TRBV18	NA	NA	TRBJ1-5	CASSPGLQPQHF	TGTGCCAGCTCACCGGGGCTTCAGCCCCAGCATTTT
TRBV5-6	NA	NA	TRBJ1-2	CASSGAVGLTGGYTF	TGTGCCAGCAGCGGTGCGGTGGGGCTTACAGGTGGCTACACCTTC
TRBV9	NA	NA	TRBJ2-5	CASSVGLTQETQYF	TGTGCCAGCAGCGTAGGTCTGACTCAGGAGACCCAGTACTTC
TRBV6-6	NA	NA	TRBJ2-5	CASSNSGVETQYF	TGTGCCAGCAGTAATTCAGGGGTGGAGACCCAGTACTTC
TRBV4-1	NA	NA	TRBJ2-1	CASSHPSNEQFF	TGCGCCAGCAGCCACCCCAGTAATGAGCAGTTCTTC
TRBV11-3	once	NA	TRBJ2-2	CATYSAAEYTGELFF	TGTGCCACCTACTCCGCGGCAGAGTACACCGGGGAGCTGTTTTTT
TRBV19	once	TRBD1	TRBJ2-7	CASGIWGQGSEQYF	TGTGCCAGTGGTATATGGGGACAGGGGAGCGAGCAGTACTTC
TRBV5-1	NA	TRBD1	TRBJ1-2	CAVGTVYGYTF	TGCGCCGTAGGGACAGTCTATGGCTACACCTTC
TRBV4-1	NA	NA	TRBJ1-3	CASSQDIQEHGNTIYF	TGCGCCAGCAGCCAAGATATACAGGAGCATGGAAACACCATATATTTT
TRBV19	NA	NA	TRBJ1-2	CASSIDQGYGYTF	TGTGCCAGTAGTATAGATCAGGGTTATGGCTACACCTTC
TRBV11-2	NA	TRBD1	TRBJ2-3	CASSYRDRAFVGTQYF	TGTGCCAGCAGCTACCGGGACAGGGCCTTTGTCGGTACGCAGTATTTT
TRBV6-5	once	TRBD1	TRBJ2-2	CASSYGTVGTGELFF	TGTGCCAGCAGTTACGGGACAGTCGGCACCGGGGAGCTGTTTTTT
TRBV28	NA	NA	TRBJ1-2	CASSFTRRGGYGYTF	TGTGCCAGTAGTTTTACGAGACGAGGGGGCTATGGCTACACCTTC
TRBV10-1	NA	NA	TRBJ1-2	CASSPGAGPRDGYTF	TGCGCCAGCAGCCCCGGTGCAGGGCCAAGGGATGGCTACACCTTC
TRBV2	NA	TRBD1	TRBJ1-2	CAIEELRDRDNYGYTF	TGTGCCATCGAAGAACTCCGGGACAGGGATAACTATGGCTACACCTTC
TRBV5-1	few	NA	TRBJ1-2	CASSSSVSQGFGYTF	TGCGCCAGCAGCTCATCTGTATCGCAGGGATTTGGCTACACCTTC
TRBV19	NA	TRBD1	TRBJ1-5	CASKVDRDVGQPQHF	TGTGCCAGTAAGGTGGACAGGGATGTGGGTCAGCCCCAGCATTTT
TRBV5-6	NA	NA	TRBJ2-7	CASSLFAVGSYEQYF	TGTGCCAGCAGCTTGTTCGCGGTTGGCTCCTACGAGCAGTACTTC
TRBV4-2	NA	NA	TRBJ1-5	CASSQVGGENQPQHF	TGTGCCAGCAGCCAAGTTGGGGGCGAGAATCAGCCCCAGCATTTT
TRBV28	NA	TRBD1	TRBJ2-3	CASSRGQGDTQYF	TGTGCCAGCAGTAGGGGACAGGGAGATACGCAGTATTTT
TRBV6-2/TRBV6-3	NA	NA	TRBJ2-3	CASSYPLLKLDADTQYF	TGTGCCAGCAGTTACCCCCTCTTGAAGCTAGACGCAGATACGCAGTATTTT
TRBV19	NA	NA	TRBJ1-1	CASTRGATEAFF	TGTGCCAGTACCCGCGGGGCCACTGAAGCTTTCTTT
TRBV2	NA	NA	TRBJ2-3	CASSEGTGDTQYF	TGTGCCAGCAGTGAAGGAACCGGGGATACGCAGTATTTT
TRBV7-9	NA	TRBD1	TRBJ1-5	CASSTRDRGQVGQPQHF	TGTGCCAGCAGCACCCGGGACAGGGGGCAGGTTGGTCAGCCCCAGCATTTT
TRBV7-9	NA	NA	TRBJ1-4	CASSPEVRGDEKLFF	TGTGCCAGCAGTCCAGAGGTCAGGGGAGATGAAAAACTGTTTTTT
TRBV11-2	NA	NA	TRBJ1-1	CASSLFSGDTEAFF	TGTGCCAGCAGCTTGTTCAGCGGGGACACTGAAGCTTTCTTT
TRBV11-2	NA	TRBD2	TRBJ2-3	CASRPGVLAGGPALDTQYF	TGTGCCAGCAGGCCGGGGGTGCTAGCGGGGGGCCCGGCGCTTGATACGCAGTATTTT
TRBV3-1/TRBV3-2	NA	NA	TRBJ2-5	CASSLGGTLKETQYF	TGTGCCAGCAGCCTCGGGGGAACGTTGAAAGAGACCCAGTACTTC
TRBV3-1/TRBV3-2	NA	TRBD2	TRBJ2-3	CASSQDTGLAGGTDTQYF	TGTGCCAGCAGCCAAGATACTGGACTAGCGGGGGGCACAGATACGCAGTATTTT
TRBV6-4	once	NA	TRBJ1-2	CASSDSGGIGGYTF	TGTGCCAGCAGTGACTCCGGAGGTATAGGTGGCTACACCTTC
TRBV19	NA	NA	TRBJ1-5	CASSIQSNQPQHF	TGTGCCAGTAGTATACAGAGCAATCAGCCCCAGCATTTT
TRBV28	NA	NA	TRBJ2-1	CASSFGTEQFF	TGTGCCAGCAGTTTCGGGACAGAGCAGTTCTTC
TRBV3-1/TRBV3-2	many	NA	TRBJ2-3	CASPGSTDTQYF	TGTGCCAGCCCCGGTTCCACAGATACGCAGTATTTT
TRBV11-3	NA	TRBD1	TRBJ2-3	CASSRGQGADTQYF	TGTGCCAGCAGCAGGGGACAGGGGGCAGATACGCAGTATTTT
TRBV5-1	NA	TRBD2	TRBJ2-3	CASSASGTSTDTQYF	TGCGCCAGCAGCGCTAGCGGGACCAGCACAGATACGCAGTATTTT
TRBV4-1	NA	NA	TRBJ2-3	CASSYPADTQYF	TGCGCCAGCAGCTACCCGGCAGATACGCAGTATTTT
TRBV6-6	NA	TRBD2	TRBJ2-7	CASSSETGGFYEQYF	TGTGCCAGCAGCTCAGAGACGGGGGGGTTCTACGAGCAGTACTTC
TRBV19	NA	NA	TRBJ1-3	CASSFQASSGNTIYF	TGTGCCAGTAGTTTTCAGGCTTCCTCTGGAAACACCATATATTTT
TRBV5-1	NA	NA	TRBJ2-7	CASRGQAVPYEQYF	TGCGCCAGCAGGGGCCAGGCTGTGCCCTACGAGCAGTACTTC
TRBV7-8	NA	NA	TRBJ1-3	CASSPTGLGNTIYF	TGTGCCAGCAGCCCGACAGGACTTGGAAACACCATATATTTT
TRBV7-9	NA	NA	TRBJ1-2	CASSLGENYGYTF	TGTGCCAGCAGCTTAGGCGAGAACTATGGCTACACCTTC
TRBV20-1	NA	NA	TRBJ2-7	CSARRHYEQYF	TGCAGTGCTAGGAGGCACTACGAGCAGTACTTC
TRBV7-9	NA	NA	TRBJ1-1	CASSLGLRDTEAFF	TGTGCCAGCAGCTTAGGCCTCCGCGACACTGAAGCTTTCTTT
TRBV9	NA	TRBD1	TRBJ1-1	CASSVVAGGGTEAFF	TGTGCCAGCAGCGTAGTAGCAGGGGGAGGAACTGAAGCTTTCTTT